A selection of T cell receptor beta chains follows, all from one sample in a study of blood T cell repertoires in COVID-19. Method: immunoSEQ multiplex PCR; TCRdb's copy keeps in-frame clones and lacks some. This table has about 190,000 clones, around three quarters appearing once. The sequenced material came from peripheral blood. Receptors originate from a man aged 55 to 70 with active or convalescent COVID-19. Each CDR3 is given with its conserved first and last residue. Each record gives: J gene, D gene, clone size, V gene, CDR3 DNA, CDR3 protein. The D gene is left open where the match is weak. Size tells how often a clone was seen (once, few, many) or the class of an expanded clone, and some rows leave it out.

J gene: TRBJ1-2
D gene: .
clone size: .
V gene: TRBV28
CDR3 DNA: TGTGCCAGCAGTCAGGGATATGGCTACACCTTC
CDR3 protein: CASSQGYGYTF

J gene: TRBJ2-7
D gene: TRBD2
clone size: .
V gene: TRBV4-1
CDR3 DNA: TGCGCCAGCAGCCATCCCCCAGACGGACTAGTCTACGAGCAGTACTTC
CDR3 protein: CASSHPPDGLVYEQYF

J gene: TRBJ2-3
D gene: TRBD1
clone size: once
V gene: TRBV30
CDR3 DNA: TGTGCCTGGAGGACAGGGCATAGCACAGATACACAGTATTTT
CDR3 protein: CAWRTGHSTDTQYF

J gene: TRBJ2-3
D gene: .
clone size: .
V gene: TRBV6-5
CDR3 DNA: TGTGCCAGCAGTTACAGTGGAGGGGATACGCAGTATTTT
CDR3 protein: CASSYSGGDTQYF

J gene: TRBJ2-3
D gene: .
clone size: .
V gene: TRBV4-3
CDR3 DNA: TGCGCCAGCAGCCAAGGTCTATCAGATACGCAGTATTTT
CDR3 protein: CASSQGLSDTQYF

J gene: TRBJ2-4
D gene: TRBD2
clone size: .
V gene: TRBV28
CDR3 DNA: TGTGCCAGCAGTTTCCGGACTAGCCCAGCCATTCAGTACTTC
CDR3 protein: CASSFRTSPAIQYF

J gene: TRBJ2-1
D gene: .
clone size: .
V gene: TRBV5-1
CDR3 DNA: TGCGCCAGCAACCCCGACGGGATCCCTACAGGGGAGCAGTTCTTC
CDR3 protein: CASNPDGIPTGEQFF

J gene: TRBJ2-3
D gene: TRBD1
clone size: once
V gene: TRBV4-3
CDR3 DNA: TGCGCCAGCAGCCAGAGACAGGGAACAGATACGCAGTATTTT
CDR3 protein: CASSQRQGTDTQYF

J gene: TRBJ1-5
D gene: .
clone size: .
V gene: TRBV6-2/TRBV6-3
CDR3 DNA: TGTGCCAGCAGTTACTCTGGGCTCGGCAATCAGCCCCAGCATTTT
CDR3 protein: CASSYSGLGNQPQHF

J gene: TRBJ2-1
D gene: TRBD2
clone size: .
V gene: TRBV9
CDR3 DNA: TGTGCCAGCAGCCCCCGAGGTAGCGGGAGGGACGGCTCCTACAATGAGCAGTTCTTC
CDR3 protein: CASSPRGSGRDGSYNEQFF

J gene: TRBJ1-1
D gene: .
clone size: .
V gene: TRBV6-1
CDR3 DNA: TGTGCCAGCAGCCCCCAGGGAAACACTGAAGCTTTCTTT
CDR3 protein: CASSPQGNTEAFF

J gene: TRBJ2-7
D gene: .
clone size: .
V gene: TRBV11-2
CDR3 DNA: TGTGCCAGCAGCCAGCAGCCTAGTTCTCTCGAGCAGTACTTC
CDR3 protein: CASSQQPSSLEQYF

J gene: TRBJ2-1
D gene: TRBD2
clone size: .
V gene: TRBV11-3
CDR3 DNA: TGTGCCAGCAGCTTAGAAGGGACTAGGGGTGAGGGTGAGCAGTTCTTC
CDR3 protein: CASSLEGTRGEGEQFF

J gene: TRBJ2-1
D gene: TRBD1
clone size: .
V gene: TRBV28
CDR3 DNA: TGTGCCAGCACAATAGGGGGCCTGAACAATGAGCAGTTCTTC
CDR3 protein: CASTIGGLNNEQFF

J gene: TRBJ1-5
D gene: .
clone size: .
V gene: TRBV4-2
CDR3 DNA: TGTGCCAGCAGCCAAGACGCGGAATATGGGCAGCCCCAGCATTTT
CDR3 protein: CASSQDAEYGQPQHF

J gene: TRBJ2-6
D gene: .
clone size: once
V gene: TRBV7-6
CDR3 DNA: TGTGCCAGCAGCTGGGGGGGCCTCTCTGGGGCCAACGTCCTGACTTTC
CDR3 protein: CASSWGGLSGANVLTF

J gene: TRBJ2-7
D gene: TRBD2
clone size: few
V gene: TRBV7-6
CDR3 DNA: TGTGCCAGCAGCTTGGGGACTAGCGCCCAGTTAGATACCTACGAGCAGTACTTC
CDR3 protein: CASSLGTSAQLDTYEQYF

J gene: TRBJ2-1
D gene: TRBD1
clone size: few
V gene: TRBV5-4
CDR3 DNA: TGTGCCAGCAGCTCGGGACAGGTGGGCTACAATGAGCAGTTCTTC
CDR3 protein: CASSSGQVGYNEQFF

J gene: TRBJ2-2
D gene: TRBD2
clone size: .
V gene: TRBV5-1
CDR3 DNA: TGCGCCAGCAGCTTAGCGGGAGCGAACACCGGGGAGCTGTTTTTT
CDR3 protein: CASSLAGANTGELFF

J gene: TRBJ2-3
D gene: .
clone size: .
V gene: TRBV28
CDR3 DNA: TGTGCCAGCACTTCGTTTACGGGAGTCAGCACAGATACGCAGTATTTT
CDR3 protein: CASTSFTGVSTDTQYF

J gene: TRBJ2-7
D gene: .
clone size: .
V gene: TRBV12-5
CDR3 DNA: TGTGCTAGTGGTTTGCCGGCGGGTGGGTCGGGTATAAAGCACGAGCAGTACTTC
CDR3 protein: CASGLPAGGSGIKHEQYF

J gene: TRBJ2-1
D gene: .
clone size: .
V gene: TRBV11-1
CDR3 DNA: TGTGCCAGCAGCTTAGGACGGAGCTCCTACAATGAGCAGTTCTTC
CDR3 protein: CASSLGRSSYNEQFF

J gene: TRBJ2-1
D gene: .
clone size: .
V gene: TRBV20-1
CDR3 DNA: TGCAGTGCTCTCCCTTACAATGAGCAGTTCTTC
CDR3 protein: CSALPYNEQFF

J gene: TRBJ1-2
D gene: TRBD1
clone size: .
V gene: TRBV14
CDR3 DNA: TGTGCCAGCAGCCAAGCGGGACAGGGTGGATATGGCTACACCTTC
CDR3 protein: CASSQAGQGGYGYTF

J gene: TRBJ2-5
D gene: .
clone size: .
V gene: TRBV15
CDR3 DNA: TGTGCCACCAGCAGAGATCTGGGAGCCCCACAAGAGACCCAGTACTTC
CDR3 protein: CATSRDLGAPQETQYF

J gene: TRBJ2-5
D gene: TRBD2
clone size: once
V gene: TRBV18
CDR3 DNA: TGTGCCAGCTCACCTGGACTAGCGGGACGACAAGAGACCCAGTACTTC
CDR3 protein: CASSPGLAGRQETQYF

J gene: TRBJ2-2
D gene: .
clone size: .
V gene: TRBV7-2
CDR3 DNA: TGTGCCAGCAGGTTCGACTTCGGGGGGGAGCTGTTTTTT
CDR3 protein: CASRFDFGGELFF

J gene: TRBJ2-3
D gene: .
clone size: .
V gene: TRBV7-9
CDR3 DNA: TGTGCCAGCGTTTACGAGGAGGCCCGCACAGATACGCAGTATTTT
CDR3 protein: CASVYEEARTDTQYF

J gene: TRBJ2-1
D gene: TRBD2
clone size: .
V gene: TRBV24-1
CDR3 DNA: TGTGCCACAGCGGGAGGTACCAATGAGCAGTTCTTC
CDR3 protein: CATAGGTNEQFF

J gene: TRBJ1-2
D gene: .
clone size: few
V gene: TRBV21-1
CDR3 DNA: TGTGCCAGCAGCCCGGGGGGGGACAAAAAGGGCTACACCTTC
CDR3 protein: CASSPGGDKKGYTF

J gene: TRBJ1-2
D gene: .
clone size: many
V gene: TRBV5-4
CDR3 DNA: TGTGCCAGCAGCTTGGTAGGTCAGGCTCATGGCTACACCTTC
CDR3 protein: CASSLVGQAHGYTF

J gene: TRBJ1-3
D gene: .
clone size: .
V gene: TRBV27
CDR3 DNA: TGTGCCAGCAGTTTAAAGTACAGGAGTGATGGAAACACCATATATTTT
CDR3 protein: CASSLKYRSDGNTIYF

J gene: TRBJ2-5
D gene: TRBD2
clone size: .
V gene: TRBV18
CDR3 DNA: TGTGCCAGCTCACCCGGGACTATCCAAGAGACCCAGTACTTC
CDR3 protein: CASSPGTIQETQYF

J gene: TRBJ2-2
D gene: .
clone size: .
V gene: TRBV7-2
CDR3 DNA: TGTGCCAGCAGCCCCCTCCAGGGGCTAGCGGTGAACACCGGGGAGCTGTTTTTT
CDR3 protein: CASSPLQGLAVNTGELFF

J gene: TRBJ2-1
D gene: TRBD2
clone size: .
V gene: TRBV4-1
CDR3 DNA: TGCGCCAGCAGCCGCCCGACGGCGGGGGGCTCCTACAATGAGCAGTTCTTC
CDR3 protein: CASSRPTAGGSYNEQFF

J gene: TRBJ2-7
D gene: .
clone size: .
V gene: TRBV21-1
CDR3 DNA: TGTGCCAGCGCCGACCGGGACAGGGGTGTCGAGCAGTACTTC
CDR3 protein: CASADRDRGVEQYF

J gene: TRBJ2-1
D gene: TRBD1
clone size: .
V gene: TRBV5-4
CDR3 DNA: TGTGCCAGCAGCTTGGGTTTAGGGACAGGGGGTTATCTGGATGAGCAGTTCTTC
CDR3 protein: CASSLGLGTGGYLDEQFF

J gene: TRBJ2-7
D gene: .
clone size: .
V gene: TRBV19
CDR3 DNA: TGTGCCAGCGCTACAGGGAGGGTCGGGGAGCAGTACTTC
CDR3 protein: CASATGRVGEQYF

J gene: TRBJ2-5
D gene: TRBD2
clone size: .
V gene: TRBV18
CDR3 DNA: TGTGCCAGCTCACCACCGGAAACTAGCGGGGGCCAAGAGACCCAGTACTTC
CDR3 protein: CASSPPETSGGQETQYF

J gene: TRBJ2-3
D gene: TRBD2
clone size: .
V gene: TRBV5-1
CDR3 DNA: TGCGCCAGCAGCTTGGGGCCAGGCCCCGGGACTAGCGGCACAGATACGCAGTATTTT
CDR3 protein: CASSLGPGPGTSGTDTQYF

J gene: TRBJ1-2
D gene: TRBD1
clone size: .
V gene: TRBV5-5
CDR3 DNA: TGTGCCAGCAGCTTGGGGCAGGGGGAAGTCATATATGGCTACACCTTC
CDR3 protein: CASSLGQGEVIYGYTF

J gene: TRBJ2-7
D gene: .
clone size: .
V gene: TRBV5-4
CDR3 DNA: TGTGCCAGCAGTCGCACAGGGTCCCACGAGCAGTACTTC
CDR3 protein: CASSRTGSHEQYF

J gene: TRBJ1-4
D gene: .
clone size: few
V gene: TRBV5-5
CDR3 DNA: TGTGCCAGCAGCTTGGGTTCGAGGGAAAAACTGTTTTTT
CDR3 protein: CASSLGSREKLFF

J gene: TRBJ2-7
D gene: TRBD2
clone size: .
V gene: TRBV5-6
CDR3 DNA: TGTGCCAGCACTTGGTCGGGGGGCTACGAGCAGTACTTC
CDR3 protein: CASTWSGGYEQYF

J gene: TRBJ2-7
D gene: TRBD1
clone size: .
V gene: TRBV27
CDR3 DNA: TGTGCCAGCAGTTCCCCCGGGACAGGGGAGAGGGAGCAGTACTTC
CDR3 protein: CASSSPGTGEREQYF

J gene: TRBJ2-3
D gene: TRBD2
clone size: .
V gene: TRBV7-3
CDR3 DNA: TGTGCCAGCAGCTTAGGACTAGCGGGGGACGTATGGGATTTT
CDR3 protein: CASSLGLAGDVWDF

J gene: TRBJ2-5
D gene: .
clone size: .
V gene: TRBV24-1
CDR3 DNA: TGTGCCACCGCGGGGTCAGGGCTCGGGTTGGCCCAGTACTTC
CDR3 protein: CATAGSGLGLAQYF

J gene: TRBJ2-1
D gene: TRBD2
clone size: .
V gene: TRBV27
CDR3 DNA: TGTGCCAGCAGTTTAGGTCTAGCGGGAGAGAGAGAGCAGTTCTTC
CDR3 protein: CASSLGLAGEREQFF

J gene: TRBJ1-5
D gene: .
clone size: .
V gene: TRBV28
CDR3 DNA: TGTGCCAGCAGTTTATCGGGGGGCACTCAGCCCCAGCATTTT
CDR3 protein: CASSLSGGTQPQHF

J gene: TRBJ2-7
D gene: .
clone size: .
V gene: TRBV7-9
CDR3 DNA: TGTGCCAGCAGCTCAGCTTTGGGCAGGTCGGGATCCTACGAGCAGTACTTC
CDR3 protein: CASSSALGRSGSYEQYF

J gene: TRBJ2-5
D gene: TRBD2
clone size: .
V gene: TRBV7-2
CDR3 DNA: TGTGCCAGCAGCGAGCGAGGTCTGCGGGAGGGGGTGGAGGAGACCCAGTACTTC
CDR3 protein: CASSERGLREGVEETQYF

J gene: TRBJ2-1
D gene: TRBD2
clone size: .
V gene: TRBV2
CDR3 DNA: TGTGCCAGCAGTGAGGAGGCTAGCGGTTCCTACAATGAGCAGTTCTTC
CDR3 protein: CASSEEASGSYNEQFF

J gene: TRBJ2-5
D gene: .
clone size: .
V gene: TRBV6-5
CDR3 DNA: TGTGCCAGCAGGTTGGCAGGGCGAGAGACCCAGTACTTC
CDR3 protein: CASRLAGRETQYF

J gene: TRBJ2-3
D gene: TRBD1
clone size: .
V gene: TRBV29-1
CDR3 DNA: TGCAGCGTTGGCGTGGGGACAGCGGACACAGATACGCAGTATTTT
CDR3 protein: CSVGVGTADTDTQYF

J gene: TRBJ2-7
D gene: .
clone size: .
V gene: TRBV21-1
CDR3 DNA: TGTGCCAGCAGCAAATCGAGCAGGGCCGAGCAGTACTTC
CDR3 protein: CASSKSSRAEQYF